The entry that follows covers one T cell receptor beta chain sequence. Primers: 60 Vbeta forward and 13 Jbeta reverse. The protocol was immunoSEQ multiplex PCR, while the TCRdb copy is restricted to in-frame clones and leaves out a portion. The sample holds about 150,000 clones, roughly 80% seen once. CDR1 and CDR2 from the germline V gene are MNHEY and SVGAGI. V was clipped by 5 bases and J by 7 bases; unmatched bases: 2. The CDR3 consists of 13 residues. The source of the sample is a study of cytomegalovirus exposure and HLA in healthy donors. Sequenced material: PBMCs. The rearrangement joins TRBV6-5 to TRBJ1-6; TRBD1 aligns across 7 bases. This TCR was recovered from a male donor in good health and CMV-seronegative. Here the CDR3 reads CASSEQGNSPLHF. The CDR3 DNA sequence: TGTGCCAGCAGTGAACAGGGGAATTCACCCCTCCACTTT.